This is a list of T cell receptor beta chains from one sample in a study of cytomegalovirus exposure and HLA in healthy donors. Here immunoSEQ multiplex PCR was the method, and the copy in TCRdb shows in-frame clones only, minus some. Among about 73,000 clones listed, 75% were seen once. Material for sequencing was PBMCs. These receptors were obtained from a man between 65 and 85 years old in good health and CMV-seronegative. Each CDR3 is given with its conserved first and last residue. A D gene is named only where the DNA matches it firmly. Not all rows give a size; the values are once, few, many and, for expanded clones, a class.

TRBJ2-5	NA	NA	TRBV7-7	TGTGCTAGCAGCTTAGCACAGCAAGAGACCCAGTACTTC	CASSLAQQETQYF
TRBJ2-7	NA	NA	TRBV18	TGTGCCAGCTCGCAAGAGGCTCCTTCTGTTTCCTACGAGCAGTACTTC	CASSQEAPSVSYEQYF
TRBJ2-3	NA	NA	TRBV7-9	TGTGCCAGCAGCTTATTCACAGGGAGTGAAGATACGCAGTATTTT	CASSLFTGSEDTQYF
TRBJ1-2	NA	NA	TRBV23-1	TGCGCCAGCAGCCGAGGAGGGAACGACTATGGCTACACCTTC	CASSRGGNDYGYTF
TRBJ2-1	NA	TRBD2	TRBV9	TGTGCCAGCAGCGCCGTAGGAACGGGAGGATACAATGAGCAGTTCTTC	CASSAVGTGGYNEQFF
TRBJ2-7	NA	NA	TRBV28	TGTGCCAGCAGTTTTTTCGGGACTTCGAACTCCTACGAGCAGTACTTC	CASSFFGTSNSYEQYF
TRBJ1-6	few	NA	TRBV6-1	TGTGCCACCGGACTTAGACTGGGGAATTCACCCCTCCACTTT	CATGLRLGNSPLHF
TRBJ2-2	NA	TRBD1	TRBV7-9	TGTTCCAGCAGCTGGACAGGGGTCGAGAACACCGGGGAGCTGTTTTTT	CSSSWTGVENTGELFF
TRBJ2-7	NA	TRBD1	TRBV6-4	TGTGCCAGCAGTCCGGGACAGGGGTGTCACGAGCAGTACTTC	CASSPGQGCHEQYF
TRBJ1-5	few	TRBD1	TRBV15	TGTGCCACCAGCAGAGACCTGACAGGGGGCGTTCAGCCCCAGCATTTT	CATSRDLTGGVQPQHF